Given below is one TCR beta chain in context. This entry comes from a study of blood T cell repertoires in COVID-19. Study at large: Sources were T cells, B-cell-depleted T cells, or PBMCs; the material itself was cDNA or gDNA.

Trimming took off 3 bases at V and 0 bases at J, with 12 bases between the two ends. CDR3 length: 17 residues. Germline V gene lookup returns CDR1 MNHEY and CDR2 SMNVEV (reference sequence). Original processing methods: Reference gene primers were amplified, and this amplification served to estimate nucleated cell counts. Repertoires were generated with immunoSEQ multiplex PCR, while TCRdb's copy carries only in-frame clones and drops some. V and J calls and clone size are copied from that table; D and trimming were computed from the DNA. Among some 340,000 clones listed, 85% were seen once. The TCR was taken from a woman aged 18-29 years with acute or convalescent COVID-19. The rearrangement links TRBV27 to TRBJ1-6; possible D gene TRBD1, 6 bases. Specimen: peripheral blood. The CDR3 DNA reads TGTGCCAGCAGTTTGGTAGGGGGAAGCTCCTATAATTCACCCCTCCACTTT. Protein product: CASSLVGGSSYNSPLHF.